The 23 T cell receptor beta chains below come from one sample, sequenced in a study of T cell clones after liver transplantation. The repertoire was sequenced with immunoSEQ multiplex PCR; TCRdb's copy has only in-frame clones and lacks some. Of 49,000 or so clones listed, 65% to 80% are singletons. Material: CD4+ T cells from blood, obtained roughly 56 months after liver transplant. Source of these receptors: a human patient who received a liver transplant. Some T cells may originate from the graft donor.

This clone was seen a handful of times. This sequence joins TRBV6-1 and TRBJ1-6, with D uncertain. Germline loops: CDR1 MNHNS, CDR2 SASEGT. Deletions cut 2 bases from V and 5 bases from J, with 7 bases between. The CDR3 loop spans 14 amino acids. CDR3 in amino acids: CASSEPGHNSPLHF. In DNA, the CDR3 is TGTGCCAGCAGTGAACCAGGACATAATTCACCCCTCCACTTT.

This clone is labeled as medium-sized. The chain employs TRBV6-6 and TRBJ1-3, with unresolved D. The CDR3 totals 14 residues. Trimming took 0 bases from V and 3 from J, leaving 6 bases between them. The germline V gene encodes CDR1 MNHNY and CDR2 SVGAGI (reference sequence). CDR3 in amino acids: CASSYSAGGNTIYF. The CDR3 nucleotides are TGTGCCAGCAGTTACTCGGCAGGTGGAAACACCATATATTTT.

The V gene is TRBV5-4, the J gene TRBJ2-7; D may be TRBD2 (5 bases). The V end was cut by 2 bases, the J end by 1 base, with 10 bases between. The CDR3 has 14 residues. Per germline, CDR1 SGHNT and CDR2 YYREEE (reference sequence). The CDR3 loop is CASSLGGKSYEQYF. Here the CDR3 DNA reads TGTGCCAGCAGCTTAGGAGGCAAGTCCTACGAGCAGTACTTC.

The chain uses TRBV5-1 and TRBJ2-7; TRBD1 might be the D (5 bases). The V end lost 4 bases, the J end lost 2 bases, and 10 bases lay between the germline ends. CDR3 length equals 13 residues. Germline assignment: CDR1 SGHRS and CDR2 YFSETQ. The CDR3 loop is CASSHDRTYEQYF. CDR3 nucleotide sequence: TGCGCCAGCAGCCATGACAGAACCTACGAGCAGTACTTC.

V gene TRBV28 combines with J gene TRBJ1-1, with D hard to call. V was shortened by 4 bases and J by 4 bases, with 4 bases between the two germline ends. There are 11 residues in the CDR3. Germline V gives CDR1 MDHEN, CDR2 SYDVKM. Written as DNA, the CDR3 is TGTGCCAGCAGTTCAGTCACTGAAGCTTTCTTT. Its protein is CASSSVTEAFF.

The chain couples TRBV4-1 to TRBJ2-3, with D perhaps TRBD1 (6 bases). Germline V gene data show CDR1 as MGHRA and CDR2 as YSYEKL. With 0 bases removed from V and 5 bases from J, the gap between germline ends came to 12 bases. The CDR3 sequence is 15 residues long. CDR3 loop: CASSQDKRGIDTQYF. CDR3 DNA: TGCGCCAGCAGCCAAGATAAGAGGGGGATAGATACGCAGTATTTT.

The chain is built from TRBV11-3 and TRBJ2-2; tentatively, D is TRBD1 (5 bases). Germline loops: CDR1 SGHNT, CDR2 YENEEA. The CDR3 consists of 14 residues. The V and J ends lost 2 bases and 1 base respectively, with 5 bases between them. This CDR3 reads CASSLTGNTGELFF. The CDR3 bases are TGTGCCAGCAGCTTAACAGGGAACACCGGGGAGCTGTTTTTT. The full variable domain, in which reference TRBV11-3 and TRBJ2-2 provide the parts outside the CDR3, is EAGVVQSPRYKIIEKKQPVAFWCNPISGHNTLYWYLQNLGQGPELLIRYENEEAVDDSQLPKDRFSAERLKGVDSTLKIQPAELGDSAVYLCASSLTGNTGELFFGEGSRLTVL.

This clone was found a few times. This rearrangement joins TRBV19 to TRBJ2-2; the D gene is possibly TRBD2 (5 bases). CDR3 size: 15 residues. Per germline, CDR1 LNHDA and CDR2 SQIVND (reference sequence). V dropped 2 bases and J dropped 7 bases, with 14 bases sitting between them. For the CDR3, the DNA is TGTGCCAGTAGTATATCGAGGGCCCGGAGCGGGGAGCTGTTTTTT. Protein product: CASSISRARSGELFF. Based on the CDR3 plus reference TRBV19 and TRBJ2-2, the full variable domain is DGGITQSPKYLFRKEGQNVTLSCEQNLNHDAMYWYRQDPGQGLRLIYYSQIVNDFQKGDIAEGYSVSREKKESFPLTVTSAQKNPTAFYLCASSISRARSGELFFGEGSRLTVL.

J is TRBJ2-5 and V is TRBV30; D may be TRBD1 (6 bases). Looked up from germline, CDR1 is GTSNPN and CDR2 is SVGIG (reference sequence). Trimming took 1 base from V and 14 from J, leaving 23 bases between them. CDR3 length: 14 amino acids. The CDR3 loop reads CAWSASSGTRPVYF. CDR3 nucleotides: TGTGCCTGGAGTGCATCCTCCGGGACACGACCTGTATACTTC.

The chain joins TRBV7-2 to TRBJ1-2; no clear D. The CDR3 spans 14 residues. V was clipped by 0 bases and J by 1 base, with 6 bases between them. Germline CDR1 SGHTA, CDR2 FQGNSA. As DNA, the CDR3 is TGTGCCAGCAGCTTAGCTGTCAGTAACTATGGCTACACCTTC. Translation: CASSLAVSNYGYTF.

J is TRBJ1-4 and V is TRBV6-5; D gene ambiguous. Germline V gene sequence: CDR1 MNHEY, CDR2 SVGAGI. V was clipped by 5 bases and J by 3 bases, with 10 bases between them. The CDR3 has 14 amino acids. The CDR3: CASSRTASNEKLFF. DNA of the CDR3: TGTGCCAGCAGTCGGACCGCTTCTAATGAAAAACTGTTTTTT.

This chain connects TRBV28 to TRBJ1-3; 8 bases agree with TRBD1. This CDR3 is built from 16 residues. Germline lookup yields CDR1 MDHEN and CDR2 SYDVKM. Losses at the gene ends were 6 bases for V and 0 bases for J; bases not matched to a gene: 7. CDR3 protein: CASSTQGVGSGNTIYF. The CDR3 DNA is TGTGCCAGCAGCACACAGGGGGTCGGCTCTGGAAACACCATATATTTT.

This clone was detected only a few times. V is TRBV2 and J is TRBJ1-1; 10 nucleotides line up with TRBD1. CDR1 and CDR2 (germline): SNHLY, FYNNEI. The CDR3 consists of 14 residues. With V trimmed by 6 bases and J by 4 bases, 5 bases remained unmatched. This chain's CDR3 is CASSPRTGGTEAFF. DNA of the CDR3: TGTGCCAGCAGCCCCCGGACAGGGGGCACTGAAGCTTTCTTT.

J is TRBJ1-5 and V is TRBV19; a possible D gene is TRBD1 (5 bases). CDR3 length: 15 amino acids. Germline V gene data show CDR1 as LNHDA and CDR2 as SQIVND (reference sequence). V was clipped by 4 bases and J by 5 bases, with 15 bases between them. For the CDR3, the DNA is TGTGCCAGTAGTACTTTCTCAGGGTCGGATCAGCCCCAGCATTTT. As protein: CASSTFSGSDQPQHF.

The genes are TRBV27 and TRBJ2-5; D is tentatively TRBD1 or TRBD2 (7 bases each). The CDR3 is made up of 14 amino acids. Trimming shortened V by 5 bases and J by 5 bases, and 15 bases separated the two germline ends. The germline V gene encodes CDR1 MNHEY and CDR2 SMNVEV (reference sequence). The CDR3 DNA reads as TGTGCCAGCAGTCCCCGACAGGGAGGGGAGACCCAGTACTTC. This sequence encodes CASSPRQGGETQYF.

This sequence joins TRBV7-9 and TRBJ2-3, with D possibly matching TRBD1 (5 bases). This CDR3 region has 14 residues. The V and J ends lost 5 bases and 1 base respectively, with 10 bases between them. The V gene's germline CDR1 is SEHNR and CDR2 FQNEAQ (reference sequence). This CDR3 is CASSPLTGTDTQYF. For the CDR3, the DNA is TGTGCCAGCAGCCCCTTGACAGGCACAGATACGCAGTATTTT.

CDR3 sequence: CASTRTVLTYEQYF. The CDR3 coding sequence is TGTGCCAGCACCAGGACAGTCCTAACCTACGAGCAGTACTTC. The genes are TRBV6-5 and TRBJ2-7, with D possibly TRBD1 on 6 matching bases. V was pared by 7 bases and J by 2 bases, with 15 bases between. CDR3 length equals 14 residues. Germline V gives CDR1 MNHEY, CDR2 SVGAGI.

CDR3 in DNA: TGTGCCATCAGTGAGTCGGCCCCCGTGAGCGCAGATACGCAGTATTTT. Protein product: CAISESAPVSADTQYF. The V gene is TRBV10-3, the J gene TRBJ2-3; no firm D call. CDR1 and CDR2 from the germline V gene are ENHRY and SYGVKD. V was trimmed by 0 bases and J by 4 bases, leaving 14 bases between them. This CDR3 region has 16 residues.

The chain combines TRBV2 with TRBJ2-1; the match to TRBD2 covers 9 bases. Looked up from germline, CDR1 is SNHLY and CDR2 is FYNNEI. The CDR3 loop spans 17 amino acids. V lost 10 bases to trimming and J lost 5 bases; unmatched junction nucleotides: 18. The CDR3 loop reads CATRQGLAGAPDNEQFF. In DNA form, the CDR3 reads TGTGCCACCCGGCAAGGGTTAGCGGGGGCGCCAGACAATGAGCAGTTCTTC.

The DNA for the CDR3 is TGCAGCGTTCGGGACAGGGTTCAAGAGACCCAGTACTTC. Amino acid sequence: CSVRDRVQETQYF. This rearrangement joins TRBV29-1 to TRBJ2-5; 9 bases map to TRBD1. J gave up 2 bases and V 5 bases, and 3 bases lay outside the gene matches. The CDR3 has 13 residues. Germline CDR1 reads SQVTM; CDR2 reads ANQGSEA.

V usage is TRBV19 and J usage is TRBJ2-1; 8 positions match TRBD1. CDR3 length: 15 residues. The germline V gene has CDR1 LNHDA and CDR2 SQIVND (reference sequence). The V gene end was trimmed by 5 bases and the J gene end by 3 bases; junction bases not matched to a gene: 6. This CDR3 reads CASSYDRGFYNEQFF. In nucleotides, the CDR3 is TGTGCCAGTAGTTACGACAGGGGATTCTACAATGAGCAGTTCTTC.

The CDR3 reads CASTSGGQYYGYTF. The CDR3 DNA reads as TGTGCCAGCACCTCTGGGGGACAGTACTATGGCTACACCTTC. This chain joins TRBV28 and TRBJ1-2, with 7 bases fitting TRBD1. Germline trimming cut 7 bases from V and 3 bases from J; bases unmatched to any gene: 8. The CDR3 extends over 14 amino acids. Germline CDR1 is MDHEN and CDR2 is SYDVKM.

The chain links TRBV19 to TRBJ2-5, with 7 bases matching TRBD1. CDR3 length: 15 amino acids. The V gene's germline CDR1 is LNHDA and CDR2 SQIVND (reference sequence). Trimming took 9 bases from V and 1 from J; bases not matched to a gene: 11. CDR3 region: CASRPSTGRQETQYF. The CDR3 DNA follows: TGTGCCAGCAGACCTTCGACAGGGCGCCAAGAGACCCAGTACTTC.